These T cell receptor beta chains were read from a single sample in a study of T-cell reconstitution after alpha-beta-depleted transplantation in children. TCRdb reprocessed the PCR reads with MiXCR, giving one entry per CDR3 protein. The data show 450,000 to 700,000 distinct CDR3 sequences, roughly 27% seen once. This specimen consisted of PBMCs, obtained before TCRalphabeta/CD19-depleted stem cell transplant. The receptors come from a boy under three years old with Wiskott-Aldrich syndrome, due to receive a stem cell transplant. CDR3s include the opening cysteine and the closing phenylalanine or tryptophan. A D gene is named only where the DNA matches it firmly. For some rows the clone size is stated as once, few or many, or as a class when expanded; others skip it.

v_gene: TRBV5-1
abundance: few
d_gene: -
j_gene: TRBJ1-1
CDR3nt: TGCGCCAGCAGCAAACCAGGTCCCATGAACACTGAAGCTTTCTTT
CDR3aa: CASSKPGPMNTEAFF

v_gene: TRBV4-1
abundance: -
d_gene: TRBD2
j_gene: TRBJ2-7
CDR3nt: TGCGCCAGCAGCCCCCGGGGGGGAAAGGACTACGAGCAGTACTTC
CDR3aa: CASSPRGGKDYEQYF

v_gene: TRBV7-2
abundance: few
d_gene: -
j_gene: TRBJ2-1
CDR3nt: TGTGCCAGCAGTCAGAAGCGGGCAATTGACTACAATGAGCAGTTCTTC
CDR3aa: CASSQKRAIDYNEQFF

v_gene: TRBV7-3
abundance: -
d_gene: -
j_gene: TRBJ2-5
CDR3nt: TGTGCCAGCAGCTTAACGGGACACGAGACCCAGTACTTC
CDR3aa: CASSLTGHETQYF

v_gene: TRBV7-2
abundance: -
d_gene: -
j_gene: TRBJ2-4
CDR3nt: TGTGCCAGCAGCTTTAGTTTCGGCCCAAACATTCAGTACTTC
CDR3aa: CASSFSFGPNIQYF

v_gene: TRBV5-1
abundance: -
d_gene: -
j_gene: TRBJ2-3
CDR3nt: TGCGCCAGCAGCTTGGGAGGGTGGACAGATACGCAGTATTTT
CDR3aa: CASSLGGWTDTQYF

v_gene: TRBV5-1
abundance: -
d_gene: TRBD2
j_gene: TRBJ2-3
CDR3nt: TGCGCCAGCAGCTTGTTCGGACTAGCGGGGAACACAGATACGCAGTATTTT
CDR3aa: CASSLFGLAGNTDTQYF

v_gene: TRBV20-1
abundance: -
d_gene: -
j_gene: TRBJ2-1
CDR3nt: TGCAGTGCTAGCGGAGGGGCGTTCAATGAGCAGTTCTTC
CDR3aa: CSASGGAFNEQFF

v_gene: TRBV30
abundance: -
d_gene: TRBD2
j_gene: TRBJ2-1
CDR3nt: TGTGCCTGGAGTGCCCCGACTAGCGGGGTCAATGAGCAGTTCTTC
CDR3aa: CAWSAPTSGVNEQFF

v_gene: TRBV29-1
abundance: -
d_gene: -
j_gene: TRBJ2-5
CDR3nt: TGCAGCGTCGAGCAGCAGCAAGAGACCCAGTACTTC
CDR3aa: CSVEQQQETQYF

v_gene: TRBV28
abundance: -
d_gene: TRBD1
j_gene: TRBJ2-7
CDR3nt: TGTGCCAGCAGGCTCGTACAGGGGGCCTACGATCAGTACTTC
CDR3aa: CASRLVQGAYDQYF

v_gene: TRBV20-1
abundance: many
d_gene: -
j_gene: TRBJ2-3
CDR3nt: TGTACCAACAACCCGGGGAGCACAGATACGCAGTATTTT
CDR3aa: CTNNPGSTDTQYF

v_gene: TRBV5-1
abundance: -
d_gene: TRBD2
j_gene: TRBJ2-1
CDR3nt: TGCGCCAGCAGCCAAGGGACTAGCGGGAGGCAGTCCTACAATGAGCAGTTCTTC
CDR3aa: CASSQGTSGRQSYNEQFF

v_gene: TRBV7-2
abundance: -
d_gene: TRBD1
j_gene: TRBJ1-2
CDR3nt: TGTGCCAGCAGCTTAGAAAGCCAGGGGGGTGGCTACACCTTC
CDR3aa: CASSLESQGGGYTF

v_gene: TRBV5-1
abundance: -
d_gene: -
j_gene: TRBJ2-7
CDR3nt: TGCGCCAGCAGCCCTACCGGGACCAGGTCCTACGAGCAGTACTTC
CDR3aa: CASSPTGTRSYEQYF

v_gene: TRBV20-1
abundance: few
d_gene: TRBD2
j_gene: TRBJ2-3
CDR3nt: TGCAGTGCTCCAAATAGCGGGGAAACTACAGATACGCAGTATTTT
CDR3aa: CSAPNSGETTDTQYF

v_gene: TRBV11-2
abundance: once
d_gene: TRBD2
j_gene: TRBJ2-1
CDR3nt: TGTGCCAGCAGCCAGGGGATAGCGGGAGGCAATGAGCAGTTCTTC
CDR3aa: CASSQGIAGGNEQFF

v_gene: TRBV6-2/TRBV6-3
abundance: -
d_gene: TRBD2
j_gene: TRBJ2-2
CDR3nt: TGTGCCAGCAGTCCCTACCCCGGGACTACCCAGTTAATCCGGAACACCGGGGAGCTGTTTTTT
CDR3aa: CASSPYPGTTQLIRNTGELFF

v_gene: TRBV2
abundance: few
d_gene: -
j_gene: TRBJ2-7
CDR3nt: TGTGCCAGCAGTGAACAAGGGGATCTCTACGAGCAGTACTTC
CDR3aa: CASSEQGDLYEQYF

v_gene: TRBV5-1
abundance: few
d_gene: -
j_gene: TRBJ2-2
CDR3nt: TGCGCCAGCAGCTTGGTCTGGTGGGGCGTCACCGGGGAGCTGTTTTTT
CDR3aa: CASSLVWWGVTGELFF

v_gene: TRBV7-9
abundance: few
d_gene: -
j_gene: TRBJ2-5
CDR3nt: TGTGCCAGCAGCTTCCCGGGGGCAGTCCAAGAGACCCAGTACTTC
CDR3aa: CASSFPGAVQETQYF

v_gene: TRBV28
abundance: -
d_gene: TRBD1
j_gene: TRBJ2-3
CDR3nt: TGTGCCAGCAGTCTCCGGGACAGGAGAGGTACGCAGTATTTT
CDR3aa: CASSLRDRRGTQYF

v_gene: TRBV7-3
abundance: -
d_gene: -
j_gene: TRBJ2-2
CDR3nt: TGTGCCAGCAGCTCACTGTGGGCCCCCCCCGGGGAGCTGTTTTTT
CDR3aa: CASSSLWAPPGELFF

v_gene: TRBV19
abundance: -
d_gene: -
j_gene: TRBJ1-5
CDR3nt: TGTGCCAGTAGTATATACAGGGGCAATCAGCCCCAGCATTTT
CDR3aa: CASSIYRGNQPQHF

v_gene: TRBV7-8
abundance: -
d_gene: TRBD2
j_gene: TRBJ2-1
CDR3nt: TGTGCCAGCAGCCGACTAGCGGGGATCCACTACAATGAGCAGTTCTTC
CDR3aa: CASSRLAGIHYNEQFF

v_gene: TRBV15
abundance: few
d_gene: -
j_gene: TRBJ2-7
CDR3nt: TGTGCCACCAGCAGAGATATGGCAGGCCACGAGCAGTACTTC
CDR3aa: CATSRDMAGHEQYF

v_gene: TRBV12-3/TRBV12-4
abundance: few
d_gene: -
j_gene: TRBJ2-1
CDR3nt: TGTGCCAGCAGCAAGGACTCATCGCCGTTCTTC
CDR3aa: CASSKDSSPFF

v_gene: TRBV4-1
abundance: few
d_gene: -
j_gene: TRBJ2-7
CDR3nt: TGCGCCAGCAGCAATGAGAGGGACGGTCGCTACGAGCAGTACTTC
CDR3aa: CASSNERDGRYEQYF

v_gene: TRBV20-1
abundance: -
d_gene: -
j_gene: TRBJ1-4
CDR3nt: TGCAGTGCCGTGGGTGGTGAAAAACTGTTTTTT
CDR3aa: CSAVGGEKLFF

v_gene: TRBV20-1
abundance: -
d_gene: -
j_gene: TRBJ1-1
CDR3nt: TGCAGTGCCCGAGAGGGGTCGAAAACTGAAGCTTTCTTT
CDR3aa: CSAREGSKTEAFF

v_gene: TRBV5-1
abundance: -
d_gene: -
j_gene: TRBJ2-6
CDR3nt: TGCGCCAGCAGCATGCAGGGTTCTGGGGCCAACGTCCTGACTTTC
CDR3aa: CASSMQGSGANVLTF

v_gene: TRBV20-1
abundance: few
d_gene: -
j_gene: TRBJ2-5
CDR3nt: TGCAGTGCTAGTTTACGGGGGCGTGAGACCCAGTACTTC
CDR3aa: CSASLRGRETQYF

v_gene: TRBV5-5
abundance: -
d_gene: -
j_gene: TRBJ2-4
CDR3nt: TGTGCCAGCAGCTTGGTTGGGGACGCCAAAAACATTCAGTACTTC
CDR3aa: CASSLVGDAKNIQYF

v_gene: TRBV7-9
abundance: -
d_gene: -
j_gene: TRBJ1-5
CDR3nt: TGTGCCAGCAGCTTAGCACAGAACCAGCCCCAGCATTTT
CDR3aa: CASSLAQNQPQHF

v_gene: TRBV5-1
abundance: -
d_gene: -
j_gene: TRBJ2-1
CDR3nt: TGCGCCAGCAGCAAGACCGGGAGCTACAATGAGCAGTTCTTC
CDR3aa: CASSKTGSYNEQFF

v_gene: TRBV29-1
abundance: -
d_gene: -
j_gene: TRBJ2-2
CDR3nt: TGCAGCGTTGACGAGGGGAGGACCGGGGAGCTGTTTTTT
CDR3aa: CSVDEGRTGELFF

v_gene: TRBV7-2
abundance: -
d_gene: -
j_gene: TRBJ2-1
CDR3nt: TGTGCCAGCAGCTTATTCTCCGGACAGACTGAGCAGTTCTTC
CDR3aa: CASSLFSGQTEQFF

v_gene: TRBV13
abundance: few
d_gene: -
j_gene: TRBJ2-7
CDR3nt: TGTGCCAGCAGCTTAGCAGGGGTCTTCCACGAGCAGTACTTC
CDR3aa: CASSLAGVFHEQYF

v_gene: TRBV5-1
abundance: few
d_gene: -
j_gene: TRBJ2-1
CDR3nt: TGCGCCAGCAGCTTGGTCGACCCCACAGCCTACAATGAGCAGTTCTTC
CDR3aa: CASSLVDPTAYNEQFF

v_gene: TRBV5-6
abundance: -
d_gene: -
j_gene: TRBJ2-2
CDR3nt: TGTGCCAGCAGCAGGTCCCCGAACACCGGGGAGCTGTTTTTT
CDR3aa: CASSRSPNTGELFF

v_gene: TRBV5-5
abundance: few
d_gene: TRBD1
j_gene: TRBJ1-1
CDR3nt: TGTGCCAGCAGCTTGGATGGGACAGCCCATTATCGGGATGAAGCTTTCTTT
CDR3aa: CASSLDGTAHYRDEAFF

v_gene: TRBV20-1
abundance: -
d_gene: -
j_gene: TRBJ2-2
CDR3nt: TGCAGTGCTAGAGATCACCAGGGGTCGGCGAACACCGGGGAGCTGTTTTTT
CDR3aa: CSARDHQGSANTGELFF

v_gene: TRBV5-1
abundance: few
d_gene: -
j_gene: TRBJ2-1
CDR3nt: TGCGCCAGCGCTCCTCTAATCTCCTACAATGAGCAGTTCTTC
CDR3aa: CASAPLISYNEQFF

v_gene: TRBV12-3/TRBV12-4
abundance: few
d_gene: -
j_gene: TRBJ2-7
CDR3nt: TGTGCCAGCAGAGCAGGGATATCTCTCCACGAGCAGTACTTC
CDR3aa: CASRAGISLHEQYF

v_gene: TRBV20-1
abundance: few
d_gene: -
j_gene: TRBJ2-7
CDR3nt: TGCAGTGCTAGAGAGGCGCACGCTACCATCTCTTACGAGCAGTACTTC
CDR3aa: CSAREAHATISYEQYF

v_gene: TRBV19
abundance: -
d_gene: -
j_gene: TRBJ2-1
CDR3nt: TGTGCCAGTAGTCCGGACTATGCCTTGGACAATGAGCAGTTCTTC
CDR3aa: CASSPDYALDNEQFF

v_gene: TRBV19
abundance: few
d_gene: -
j_gene: TRBJ2-4
CDR3nt: TGTGCCAGTAGTACGACGACAGTAGCCAAAAACATTCAGTACTTC
CDR3aa: CASSTTTVAKNIQYF

v_gene: TRBV14
abundance: -
d_gene: -
j_gene: TRBJ1-2
CDR3nt: TGTGCCAGCAGCCTAAGTCCGGGACCTAACTATGGCTACACCTTC
CDR3aa: CASSLSPGPNYGYTF

v_gene: TRBV6-5
abundance: -
d_gene: -
j_gene: TRBJ2-5
CDR3nt: TGTGCCAGCAGGTTACGAAAGCAAGAGACCCAGTACTTC
CDR3aa: CASRLRKQETQYF

v_gene: TRBV18
abundance: -
d_gene: -
j_gene: TRBJ1-4
CDR3nt: TGTGCCAGCTCACCACCGTCTTCAGGGTTGGAAGAAAAACTGTTTTTT
CDR3aa: CASSPPSSGLEEKLFF

v_gene: TRBV7-3
abundance: few
d_gene: TRBD2
j_gene: TRBJ2-4
CDR3nt: TGTGCCAGCAGCTGGGGCGGGAGAGGGAAAAACATTCAGTACTTC
CDR3aa: CASSWGGRGKNIQYF

v_gene: TRBV5-1
abundance: few
d_gene: TRBD2
j_gene: TRBJ2-2
CDR3nt: TGCGCCAGCGATAGCGGGAGCCCTGGGACCGGGGAGCTGTTTTTT
CDR3aa: CASDSGSPGTGELFF

v_gene: TRBV5-1
abundance: -
d_gene: -
j_gene: TRBJ1-1
CDR3nt: TGCGCCAGCAGCTTGGGGGTCGTAGGGGGGGCAAGCACTGAAGCTTTCTTT
CDR3aa: CASSLGVVGGASTEAFF

v_gene: TRBV13
abundance: -
d_gene: -
j_gene: TRBJ2-7
CDR3nt: TGTGCCAGCAGCCGTGGCCTGGGGTTACGCGAGCAGTACTTC
CDR3aa: CASSRGLGLREQYF

v_gene: TRBV5-1
abundance: -
d_gene: -
j_gene: TRBJ2-2
CDR3nt: TGCGCCAGCAGCCGGACTGTGGGCAGCACCGGGGAGCTGTTTTTT
CDR3aa: CASSRTVGSTGELFF